Listed below are T cell receptor beta chains from one sample, sequenced in a study of shared clonotypes between healthy human individuals. Sequencing used immunoSEQ multiplex PCR; TCRdb keeps in-frame clones, though not all of them. The sample shows some 1,900,000 clones, roughly 95% of them seen only once. Sequenced sample: naive CD8+ T cells sorted from blood. These receptors were taken from a man between 18 and 29 years old in good health. Both conserved end residues are part of each CDR3. Fields, in order: V gene, CDR3 protein.

>TRBV6-1
CASRVGNEQFF
>TRBV30
CAWSPGGEQYF
>TRBV29-1
CSVAPVALPNYGYTF
>TRBV28
CASTTSSEVDYNEQFF
>TRBV11-2
CASSFFTGNQETQYF
>TRBV6-1
CASREDTNTEAFF
>TRBV4-3
CASSQDQGIFGEKLFF
>TRBV27
CASSPLSSRLYNEQFF
>TRBV6-5
CASSYSSGPGGYGYTF
>TRBV11-3
CASSTGTTDTQYF
>TRBV10-3
CAISEGGPSSYNSPLHF
>TRBV11-2
CASSSTPTGFNEQFF
>TRBV5-5
CASSLESTQETQYF
>TRBV10-3
CAISVGPQETQYF
>TRBV7-2
CASSLDSLTEAFF
>TRBV30
CAWSLAGRTDTQYF
>TRBV6-1
CASSEMAGWGSDTQYF
>TRBV7-9
CASSDTGGFPEAFF
>TRBV4-2
CASSQTSGRETQYF
>TRBV7-9
CASSPGEGAGYYEQYF
>TRBV28
CASSLGAQGQFF
>TRBV10-1
CASSEYRNYGYTF
>TRBV18
CASSPPDRGNEKLFF
>TRBV7-9
CASSLGLATEQFF
>TRBV2
CAGETDANIQYF
>TRBV28
CASSTILAGGSTDTQYF
>TRBV9
CASSVAVVVNSPLHF
>TRBV2
CASSQVTYEQYF
>TRBV7-9
CASSLSTGGGRNEQYF
>TRBV18
CASSSSGVSNEQFF
>TRBV27
CASRSTGDSGYTF
>TRBV7-9
CASSLGGAGRETQYF
>TRBV9
CASSVAVNTEAFF
>TRBV7-2
CASSLVWGEAFF
>TRBV25-1
CASSETGSGGSYNEQFF
>TRBV5-4
CASSLVGTESYEQYF
>TRBV5-6
CASSLGTGFHEQYF
>TRBV7-9
CASSQTGSSYNEQFF
>TRBV30
CAWSVQGPEAFF
>TRBV27
CASSSLAGGPLYQETQYF
>TRBV4-1
CASSSIGGELFF
>TRBV9
CASSPGGNQETQYF
>TRBV7-9
CASSFSGTGDEKLFF
>TRBV10-2
CASSDLDGRNTEAFF
>TRBV5-1
CASSFGGFDGYGYTF
>TRBV30
CAWNRGTYEQYF
>TRBV15
CATSREGQGFQPQHF
>TRBV7-6
CASSLERFQVGHEQYF
>TRBV5-6
CASSPADPTNEKLFF
>TRBV4-1
CASSQGPGQIAYEQYF
>TRBV7-8
CASSWVQGEDSYEQYF
>TRBV6-5
CASSYSKVGGSPLHF
>TRBV6-1
CASGETGDLYGYTF
>TRBV11-2
CASSSDAYEQYF
>TRBV4-1
CASSHGAGAYEQYF